The 31 T cell receptor beta chains below all came from one sample that was sequenced in a study of shared clonotypes between healthy human individuals. Naive CD8 cells lacked CD45RO and underwent positive selection for CCR7, leaving out terminally differentiated effector memory CD45RA+ cells. TCRdb's table, derived via immunoSEQ multiplex PCR, lists solely in-frame clones and lacks some. The table lists about 2 million clones, approximately 95% of them singletons. Sequenced sample: naive CD8+ T cells sorted from blood. The receptor source for this set is a man between 18 and 29 years old in good health.

The rearrangement uses TRBV6-5 and TRBJ1-1; 8 bases agree with TRBD1. The CDR3 runs 15 residues. In germline, CDR1 is MNHEY, CDR2 SVGAGI. The V and J ends lost 7 bases and 0 bases, in that order; junction bases with no gene match: 7. The CDR3 region is CASTPGGGVNTEAFF. Written as DNA, the CDR3 is TGTGCCAGCACCCCAGGGGGCGGGGTGAACACTGAAGCTTTCTTT.

J is TRBJ2-1 and V is TRBV27; 10 bases line up with TRBD2. This CDR3 comprises 15 residues. The V and J ends lost 2 bases and 7 bases, in that order; junction bases with no gene match: 5. Germline CDR1 is MNHEY and CDR2 is SMNVEV (reference sequence). CDR3 loop: CASSLTGLAPNEQFF. The CDR3 nucleotides are TGTGCCAGCAGTTTAACGGGACTAGCGCCAAATGAGCAGTTCTTC.

This chain links TRBV4-1 with TRBJ1-1; D call uncertain. Trimming cost V 1 base and J 0 bases, with 12 bases left between them. CDR1 MGHRA and CDR2 YSYEKL come from the germline V gene. The CDR3 loop spans 16 amino acids. The CDR3 coding sequence is TGCGCCAGCAGCCAAGCGGCCGGTATCATGAACACTGAAGCTTTCTTT. Protein product: CASSQAAGIMNTEAFF.

The chain couples TRBV10-3 to TRBJ2-7; a possible D gene is TRBD2 (6 bases). The CDR3 length is 14 residues. The V gene's germline CDR1 is ENHRY and CDR2 SYGVKD. V lost 9 bases and J lost 0, with 15 bases in between. The CDR3 sequence is CAIQTLEGSYEQYF. The CDR3 DNA follows: TGTGCCATTCAGACTCTGGAGGGCTCCTACGAGCAGTACTTC.

A word on this clone: Other nucleotide sequences from this sample produce the same CDR3. This sequence joins TRBV9 and TRBJ2-5; 10 bases match TRBD2. CDR3 length: 14 residues. After removal of 2 bases from V and 4 bases from J, the junction contained 2 bases not matched to a gene. Germline CDR1 SGDLS, CDR2 YYNGEE. CDR3 bases: TGTGCCAGCAGCGTTCTAGCGGGGGCAGAGACCCAGTACTTC. As protein: CASSVLAGAETQYF.

The chain couples TRBV27 to TRBJ2-7; D may be TRBD2 (7 bases). The V end was cut by 5 bases, the J end by 0 bases, with 20 bases between. Germline values: CDR1 MNHEY, CDR2 SMNVEV (reference sequence). The CDR3 has 17 residues. CDR3 sequence: CASSILRGEGSSYEQYF. Written as DNA, the CDR3 is TGTGCCAGCAGTATCCTGAGGGGGGAGGGGAGCTCCTACGAGCAGTACTTC.

The V call is TRBV2, the J call TRBJ1-2, with 7 bases that match TRBD1. With 3 bases clipped from V and 4 bases from J, the junction kept 8 bases outside the gene matches. The CDR3 spans 15 residues. From germline, CDR1 is SNHLY and CDR2 FYNNEI. Here the CDR3 reads CASSDPTGAGYGYTF. In DNA, the CDR3 is TGTGCCAGCAGTGATCCTACAGGGGCCGGCTATGGCTACACCTTC.

V gene TRBV6-5 combines with J gene TRBJ2-2; 10 positions agree with TRBD2. The germline V gene encodes CDR1 MNHEY and CDR2 SVGAGI. J was trimmed by 4 bases and V by 2 bases; bases with no gene match: 4. The CDR3 has 16 residues. The CDR3 reads CASSYPSGSITGELFF. As DNA, the CDR3 is TGTGCCAGCAGTTACCCTAGCGGGAGCATCACCGGGGAGCTGTTTTTT.

A note on this clone: This same CDR3 is encoded by further DNA sequences in the sample. This chain joins TRBV7-9 and TRBJ2-1, with 9 bases fitting TRBD2. The CDR3 sequence is 16 residues long. From germline, CDR1 is SEHNR and CDR2 FQNEAQ (reference sequence). Trimming took 0 bases from V and 4 from J; bases not matched to a gene: 4. CDR3 protein: CASSLASGSSYNEQFF. The CDR3 DNA follows: TGTGCCAGCAGCTTAGCTAGCGGGAGCTCTTACAATGAGCAGTTCTTC.

The chain couples TRBV11-3 to TRBJ2-7; no clear D. V dropped 5 bases and J dropped 6 bases, with 14 bases sitting between them. The CDR3 has 13 residues. Germline-derived CDR1 and CDR2 are SGHNT and YENEEA. The DNA of the CDR3 is TGTGCCAGCAGCCCCTCTGAGACCATCGAGCAGTACTTC. The encoded protein is CASSPSETIEQYF.

The chain links TRBV6-1 to TRBJ2-7, with D possibly matching TRBD1 (5 bases). Per the germline V gene, CDR1 is MNHNS and CDR2 is SASEGT. The CDR3 runs to 15 residues. Trimming shortened V by 1 base and J by 2 bases, and 12 bases separated the two germline ends. CDR3 bases: TGTGCCAGCAGTGAAGGGGCAGGGCCCCCCTACGAGCAGTACTTC. It yields the protein CASSEGAGPPYEQYF.

Remarks on this clone: The sample has other DNA sequences that encode this CDR3 too. The rearrangement uses TRBV5-6 and TRBJ2-3; TRBD1 matches 8 bases. With 1 base clipped from V and 1 base from J, the junction kept 2 bases outside the gene matches. The CDR3 sequence is 15 residues long. Germline lookup yields CDR1 SGHDT and CDR2 YYEEEE. The CDR3 nucleotides read TGTGCCAGCAGCTTGACAGGGGGAGGCACAGATACGCAGTATTTT. This encodes CASSLTGGGTDTQYF. The full variable domain, completed using reference TRBV5-6 and TRBJ2-3, is DAGVTQSPTHLIKTRGQQVTLRCSPKSGHDTVSWYQQALGQGPQFIFQYYEEEERQRGNFPDRFSGHQFPNYSSELNVNALLLGDSALYLCASSLTGGGTDTQYFGPGTRLTVL.

This chain links TRBV4-1 with TRBJ2-7, with 8 bases that match TRBD2. The trim removed 2 bases at V and 0 bases at J, leaving 6 bases unmatched. Germline assignment: CDR1 MGHRA and CDR2 YSYEKL. The CDR3 covers 16 residues. The CDR3 nucleotides are TGCGCCAGCAGCCAATATACTAGCGGCCCCTCCTACGAGCAGTACTTC. Translated: CASSQYTSGPSYEQYF.

Concerning this clone: This sample also contains other DNA sequences that code for the same CDR3. The chain couples TRBV9 to TRBJ2-3; D remains unclear. The ends were cut back, 2 bases at V and 1 base at J, with 11 bases in the middle. Looked up from germline, CDR1 is SGDLS and CDR2 is YYNGEE. This CDR3 is built from 15 residues. CDR3 amino acids: CASSVEAAGTDTQYF. The DNA for the CDR3 is TGTGCCAGCAGCGTTGAGGCGGCCGGCACAGATACGCAGTATTTT.

The rearrangement uses TRBV4-3 and TRBJ2-7; no definite D call. Germline values: CDR1 LGHNA, CDR2 YSLEER. Trimming removed 0 bases from V and 4 bases from J, with 13 bases in between. The CDR3 consists of 15 residues. The CDR3 is CASSQEHSPGYEQYF. In DNA form, the CDR3 reads TGCGCCAGCAGCCAAGAACACTCCCCTGGGTACGAGCAGTACTTC.

The V call is TRBV27, the J call TRBJ2-1; D is uncertain. Germline loops: CDR1 MNHEY, CDR2 SMNVEV (reference sequence). V was shortened by 0 bases and J by 9 bases, with 12 bases between the two germline ends. This CDR3 is 14 amino acids long. CDR3 loop: CASSLSPSQREQFF. CDR3 in DNA: TGTGCCAGCAGTTTATCCCCCTCCCAGCGTGAGCAGTTCTTC.

As to this clone: Other DNA sequences within the sample encode an identical CDR3. This sequence joins TRBV27 and TRBJ2-7, with D uncertain. Trimming removed 0 bases from V and 1 base from J, with 7 bases in between. Germline lookup yields CDR1 MNHEY and CDR2 SMNVEV (reference sequence). The CDR3 covers 14 residues. DNA for the CDR3: TGTGCCAGCAGTTTATCGTCCACTTCCTACGAGCAGTACTTC. Protein sequence: CASSLSSTSYEQYF.

The V and J genes are TRBV19 and TRBJ1-5; 7 bases are shared with TRBD1. The CDR3 consists of 18 residues. The trim removed 0 bases at V and 0 bases at J, leaving 8 bases unmatched. The germline V gene encodes CDR1 LNHDA and CDR2 SQIVND (reference sequence). The CDR3 DNA is TGTGCCAGTAGTATAGATCTCCTGGACAGGTATAGCAATCAGCCCCAGCATTTT. Its protein is CASSIDLLDRYSNQPQHF.

CDR3 region: CASSAGVVEDTQYF. The CDR3 nucleotides are TGTGCCAGCAGTGCAGGGGTGGTGGAAGATACGCAGTATTTT. This chain connects TRBV6-1 to TRBJ2-3; possibly TRBD1 for D (6 bases). CDR1 MNHNS and CDR2 SASEGT come from the germline V gene. The germline V and J ends were trimmed by 4 bases and 5 bases, with 13 bases remaining between them. The length of the CDR3 is 14 residues.

This chain connects TRBV30 to TRBJ2-1; D is unclear. The germline V gene has CDR1 GTSNPN and CDR2 SVGIG (reference sequence). V lost 2 bases to trimming and J lost 7 bases, with 9 bases between them. The CDR3 is 12 amino acids. The CDR3: CAWSTQGNEQFF. In DNA form, the CDR3 reads TGTGCCTGGAGTACTCAAGGGAATGAGCAGTTCTTC.

The V and J genes are TRBV10-3 and TRBJ2-3, with TRBD2 matching over 12 bases. CDR1 and CDR2 (germline): ENHRY, SYGVKD. The CDR3 has 15 residues. J lost 4 bases, V lost 10 bases, and 9 bases had no gene match. CDR3 DNA: TGTGCCAGCCAAGGACTAGCGGGACAAGCAGATACGCAGTATTTT. This codes for CASQGLAGQADTQYF.

The chain couples TRBV6-6 to TRBJ1-1, with D perhaps matching TRBD1 (6 bases). This CDR3 contains 15 residues. Germline CDR1 reads MNHNY; CDR2 reads SVGAGI (reference sequence). V lost 5 bases to trimming and J lost 4 bases, with 17 bases between them. The CDR3 coding sequence is TGTGCCAGCAGTCCAGGGACATCCCTGGGCACTGAAGCTTTCTTT. Protein: CASSPGTSLGTEAFF.

This chain uses TRBV12-5 with TRBJ2-3, with 9 bases fitting TRBD1. The junction had 4 bases not matched to a gene; V was cut back by 1 base and J by 2 bases. CDR1 is LGHNT, CDR2 FRNRAP, per germline. The CDR3 contains 16 residues. The CDR3 here is CASGLATGGTTDTQYF. The CDR3 nucleotides are TGTGCTAGTGGTTTGGCTACAGGGGGCACCACAGATACGCAGTATTTT.

This chain joins TRBV2 and TRBJ2-5; D is ambiguous. Trimming shortened V by 8 bases and J by 5 bases, and 15 bases separated the two germline ends. Germline V gene lookup returns CDR1 SNHLY and CDR2 FYNNEI. The CDR3 length is 13 residues. The CDR3 sequence is CASGFVTAETQYF. CDR3 nucleotide sequence: TGTGCCAGCGGCTTCGTGACGGCGGAGACCCAGTACTTC. The full variable domain, completed using reference TRBV2 and TRBJ2-5, is EPEVTQTPSHQVTQMGQEVILRCVPISNHLYFYWYRQILGQKVEFLVSFYNNEISEKSEIFDDQFSVERPDGSNFTLKIRSTKLEDSAMYFCASGFVTAETQYFGPGTRLLVL.

The V gene is TRBV5-4, the J gene TRBJ1-2; 9 bases match TRBD1. CDR3 length: 16 residues. The germline V gene encodes CDR1 SGHNT and CDR2 YYREEE (reference sequence). V dropped 4 bases and J dropped 8; count of bases not matched to a gene: 15. The CDR3 region has the DNA TGTGCCAGCAGCACGCGGGACAGGGAGGCTAGTGAAGGCTACACCTTC. Its protein product is CASSTRDREASEGYTF.

J is TRBJ2-7 and V is TRBV11-2, with 9 bases identical to TRBD1. The CDR3 contains 16 residues. CDR1 is SGHAT, CDR2 FQNNGV, per germline. V trimming: 0 bases; J trimming: 5 bases; junction bases outside the gene matches: 8. The CDR3, as DNA: TGTGCCAGCAGCTTAGATCCCGGACAGGGGATCAACGAGCAGTACTTC. Translation gives CASSLDPGQGINEQYF.

The chain joins TRBV5-6 to TRBJ1-4, with 12 bases lining up with TRBD1. V shed 4 bases and J 5 bases; nucleotides not matched to a gene: 6. The CDR3 sequence is 16 residues long. Germline values: CDR1 SGHDT, CDR2 YYEEEE. Here the CDR3 reads CASSGGQGARNEKLFF. The CDR3 DNA sequence: TGTGCCAGCAGCGGGGGACAGGGGGCTCGGAATGAAAAACTGTTTTTT.

The chain couples TRBV21-1 to TRBJ2-7; TRBD1 reflects the table's D call only, with no check against the DNA. TRBV21-1 is a pseudogene. The CDR3 totals 13 residues. CDR3 amino acids: CASSKYRTAEQYF. Here the CDR3 DNA reads TGTGCCAGCAGCAAATACCGGACAGCCGAGCAGTACTTC.

J is TRBJ2-7 and V is TRBV28; D may be TRBD2 (6 bases). This CDR3 is 15 amino acids long. Germline V gene sequence: CDR1 MDHEN, CDR2 SYDVKM. The V and J ends lost 7 bases and 3 bases respectively, with 19 bases between them. The CDR3 nucleotides are TGTGCCAGCACCCCAGGTGGGGAGGAGCTCTACGAGCAGTACTTC. Residues: CASTPGGEELYEQYF.

The CDR3 DNA sequence: TGTGCCAGCAGTTATGGCTACCTACCTAACTATGGCTACACCTTC. Its protein product is CASSYGYLPNYGYTF. This chain joins TRBV6-5 and TRBJ1-2, with unresolved D. CDR1 and CDR2 (germline): MNHEY, SVGAGI. CDR3 length: 15 residues. V lost 3 bases, J lost 0 bases, and 11 bases lay in between.

V is TRBV30 and J is TRBJ2-5; D possibly uses TRBD1 or TRBD2 (5 bases each). V lost 5 bases and J lost 3, with 10 bases in between. Germline V gene sequence: CDR1 GTSNPN, CDR2 SVGIG (reference sequence). There are 12 residues in the CDR3. CDR3 sequence (DNA): TGTGCCTGGGGGGGATGGGAAGAGACCCAGTACTTC. Amino acids: CAWGGWEETQYF.